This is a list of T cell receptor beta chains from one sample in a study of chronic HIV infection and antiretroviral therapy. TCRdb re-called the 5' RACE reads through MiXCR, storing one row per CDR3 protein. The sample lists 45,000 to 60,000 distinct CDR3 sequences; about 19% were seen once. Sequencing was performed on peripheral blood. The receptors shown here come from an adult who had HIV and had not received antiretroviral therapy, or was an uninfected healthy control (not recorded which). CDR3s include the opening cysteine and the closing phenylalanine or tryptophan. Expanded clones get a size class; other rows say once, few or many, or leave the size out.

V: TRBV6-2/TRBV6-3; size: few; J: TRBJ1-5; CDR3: CASSYMALSNQPQHF
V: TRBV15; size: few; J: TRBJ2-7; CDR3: CATSSQGHYEQYF
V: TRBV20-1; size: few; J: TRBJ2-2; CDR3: CSAREGENFGELFF
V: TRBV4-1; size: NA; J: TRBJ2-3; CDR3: CASSQDARETDTQYF
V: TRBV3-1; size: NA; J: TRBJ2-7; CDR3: CASSQAHERYF
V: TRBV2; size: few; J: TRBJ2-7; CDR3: CASTETLEQYF
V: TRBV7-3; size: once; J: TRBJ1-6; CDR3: CASSRDRGNSPLHF
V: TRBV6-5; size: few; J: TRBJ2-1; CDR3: CASSARTSYEQFF
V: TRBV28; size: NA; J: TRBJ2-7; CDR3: CASRGDWPSYEQYF
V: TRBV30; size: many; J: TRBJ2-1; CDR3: CAWSVRLRDEQFF
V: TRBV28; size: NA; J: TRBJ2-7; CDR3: CASTYGGAVYEQYF
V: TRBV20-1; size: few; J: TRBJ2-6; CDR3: CSGTSVSGANVLTF
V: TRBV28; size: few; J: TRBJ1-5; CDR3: CASRSQVRDQPQHF
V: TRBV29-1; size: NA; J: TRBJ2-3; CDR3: CSVEQGGTQYF
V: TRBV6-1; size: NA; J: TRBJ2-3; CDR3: CASSDFSEGTSTDTHYF
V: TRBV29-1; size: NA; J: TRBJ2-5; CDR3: CSAGGLAGGETQYF
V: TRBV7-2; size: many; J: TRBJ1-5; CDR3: CASSPQRHSNQPQHF
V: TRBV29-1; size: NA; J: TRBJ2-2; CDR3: CSARTGGEELFF
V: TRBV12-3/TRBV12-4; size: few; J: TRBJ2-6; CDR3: CASSRWALADLPGANVLTF
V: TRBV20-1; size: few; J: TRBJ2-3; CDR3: CSAEGTDTQYF
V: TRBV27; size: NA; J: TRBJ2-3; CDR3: CASRSSGRTDTQYF
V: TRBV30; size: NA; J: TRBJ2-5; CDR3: CAWSRREGRLETQYF
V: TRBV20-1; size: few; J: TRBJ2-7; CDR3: CSAVGLADEQYF
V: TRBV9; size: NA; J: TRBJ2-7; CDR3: CASSVASGRSYEQYF
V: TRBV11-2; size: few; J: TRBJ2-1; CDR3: CAVLAGGRHNEQFF
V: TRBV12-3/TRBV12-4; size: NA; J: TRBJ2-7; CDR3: CASSSLAGVEQYF
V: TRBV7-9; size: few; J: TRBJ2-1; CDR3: CASSPPGTSGRNEQFF
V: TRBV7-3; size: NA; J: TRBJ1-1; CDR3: CASSVGTGTEAFF
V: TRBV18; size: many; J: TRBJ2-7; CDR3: CASSSGSSYEQYF
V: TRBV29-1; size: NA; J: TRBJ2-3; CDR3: CSAALNRERNTQYF
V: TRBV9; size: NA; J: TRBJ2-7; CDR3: CASSVEGRTYEQYF
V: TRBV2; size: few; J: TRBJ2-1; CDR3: CASNTGLGNPREFF
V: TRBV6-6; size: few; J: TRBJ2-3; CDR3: CASSYGGRQLDTQYF
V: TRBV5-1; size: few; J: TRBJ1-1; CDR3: CASSLRLGDTEAFF
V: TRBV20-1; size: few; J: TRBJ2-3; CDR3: CSAGTGSTDTQYF
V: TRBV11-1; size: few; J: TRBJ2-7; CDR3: CASSTRLAGVTNSYEQYF
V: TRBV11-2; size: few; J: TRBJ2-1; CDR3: CASSGTRPYNEQFF
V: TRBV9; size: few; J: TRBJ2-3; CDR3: CASSPRHRLADTQYF
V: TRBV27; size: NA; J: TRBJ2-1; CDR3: CASRILTSGDNEQFF
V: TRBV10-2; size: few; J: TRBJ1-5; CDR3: CASSDPGTGNQPQHF
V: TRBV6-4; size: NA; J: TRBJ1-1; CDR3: CASSPGRGSVAEAFF
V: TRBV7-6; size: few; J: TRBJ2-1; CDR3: CASSLVGTGSHEQFF